This record covers a single T cell receptor (beta chain). Its antigen is not identified. This entry comes from a study of lymphopenia after photon versus proton radiotherapy. Study conclusions and caveats: Proton therapy kept repertoires fairly stable, unlike photons, which gained effector/memory cells. Better survival with proton therapy was suggested as possible, not demonstrated. Post-nadir diversity loss with photons came from oligoclonal expansion, particularly CD8+ Temra cells.

The repertoire was sequenced with immunoSEQ multiplex PCR; TCRdb's copy has only in-frame clones and lacks some. Counted here are roughly 76,000 clones, approximately 90% occurring once; the ten biggest clones make up 2.2%. Looked up from germline, CDR1 is MNHEY and CDR2 is SVGAGI. The CDR3 has 15 residues. V dropped 0 bases and J dropped 2; count of bases not matched to a gene: 1. The specimen comprised peripheral blood, sampled from a patient treated with photon-based radiotherapy. V gene TRBV6-5 combines with J gene TRBJ2-3; TRBD2 agrees at 8 bases. This clonotype was sampled from a woman aged 40 to 50 with cholangiocarcinoma. The CDR3 is CASSYSSGITDTQYF. The CDR3 nucleotides read TGTGCCAGCAGTTACTCTAGCGGGATCACAGATACGCAGTATTTT.